One sample yielded the 9 T cell receptor beta chains listed below, sequenced in a study of T cells in women clearing cervical HPV infection listed by TCRdb under 2018. The library relied on the immunoSEQ multiplex PCR assay. The source is immuneACCESS, and TCRdb retained only in-frame sequences with V and J called. Part of the clones is not carried over; for the studies checked, unresolved V genes explain less than half of this, and the remainder is unexplained. The sample table holds more than 25,000 clones. The ten top clones hold less than 4% of the sample. What was sequenced was blood buffy coat. Receptors originate from a woman aged 18-70 years with a cervical HPV16 infection that either progressed to CIN3+ or cleared (not recorded which).

With respect to this clone: With the read ending 3 residues before the CDR3 end, the germline J gene is used to fill in that end. The V call is TRBV5-1, the J call TRBJ1-2, with a possible D match to TRBD1 (6 bases). Germline assignment: CDR1 SGHRS and CDR2 YFSETQ. The V end lost 4 bases, the J end lost 6 bases, and 16 bases lay between the germline ends. The CDR3 extends over 14 amino acids. CDR3 bases read: TGCGCCAGCAGCCCAGAACAGGGAGAAAATGGC. Its translation: CASSPEQGENG. The entire CDR3 sequence reads CASSPEQGENGYTF.

Worth noting for this clone: The read ends 3 residues before the CDR3 terminus; that terminus is restored from the germline J gene. Other DNA sequences in the sample encode the same CDR3. This chain links TRBV5-1 with TRBJ2-5, with 10 bases identical to TRBD2. The CDR3 has 15 amino acids. Germline-derived CDR1 and CDR2 are SGHRS and YFSETQ. With V trimmed by 4 bases and J by 3 bases, 6 bases remained unmatched. The CDR3 sequence: CASSGGTSGEETQYF. The DNA read from the CDR3 is TGCGCCAGCAGCGGTGGTACTAGCGGGGAAGAGACC.

A remark on this clone: The CDR3 end is not reached by the read, which stops 3 residues before it; the germline J gene fills it in. V usage is TRBV9 and J usage is TRBJ2-7; 7 bases line up with TRBD2. V was pared by 2 bases and J by 3 bases, with 2 bases of the junction left unmatched. CDR1 and CDR2 (germline): SGDLS, YYNGEE. CDR3 length: 13 residues. Partial CDR3 DNA: TGTGCCAGCAGCGTGGGGGGGAACTACGAG. Its protein product is CASSVGGNYE. The CDR3 reads in full as CASSVGGNYEQYF.

The DNA read from the CDR3 is TGTGCCAGTAGTCCCAGGACTGGAACCTACGAG. It codes for CASSPRTGTYE. The whole CDR3 protein is CASSPRTGTYEQYF. The chain employs TRBV19 and TRBJ2-7, with a possible D match to TRBD2 (5 bases). The CDR3 end lies 3 residues beyond the end of the read and is filled in from the germline J gene. The CDR3 loop spans 14 amino acids. Germline-derived CDR1 and CDR2 are LNHDA and SQIVND (reference sequence). V was clipped by 5 bases and J by 2 bases, with 13 bases between them.

CDR3 DNA (partial): TGCGCCAGCAGCTTGCCCGGGGGAAACACC. Translation gives CASSLPGGNT. The full CDR3 is CASSLPGGNTIYF. The chain is built from TRBV5-1 and TRBJ1-3; D unclear. The read ends 3 residues before the CDR3 terminus; that terminus is restored from the germline J gene. V lost 1 base to trimming and J lost 4 bases, with 6 bases between them. Germline values: CDR1 SGHRS, CDR2 YFSETQ. This CDR3 has 13 residues.

In terms of frequency, this clone is medium-sized. The CDR3 extends 3 residues past the end of the read, so its final part is completed from the germline J gene. V usage is TRBV7-8 and J usage is TRBJ2-7, with TRBD1 identical over 9 bases. Looked up from germline, CDR1 is SGHVS and CDR2 is FQNEAQ. The CDR3 loop spans 14 amino acids. V shed 4 bases and J 5 bases; nucleotides not matched to a gene: 6. The CDR3 is CASSYRTGVHEQYF. CDR3 bases read: TGTGCCAGCAGCTACCGGACAGGGGTTCACGAG.

Turning to this clone: With the read ending 3 residues before the CDR3 end, the germline J gene is used to fill in that end. The V gene is TRBV30, the J gene TRBJ1-1; 7 bases align to TRBD1. Germline V gene data show CDR1 as GTSNPN and CDR2 as SVGIG (reference sequence). The CDR3 loop spans 10 amino acids. The CDR3 region is CAWRQGVAFF. The part of the CDR3 DNA that was read is TGTGCCTGGAGGCAGGGGGTA.

Regarding this clone: The read is 3 residues too short to cover the CDR3 end, so that end is filled in from the germline J gene. The rearrangement joins TRBV7-2 to TRBJ2-2, with TRBD1 matching 9 bases. The CDR3 is made up of 13 amino acids. The germline CDR1 and CDR2 sequences are SGHTA and FQGNSA. CDR3 protein: CASSVRDREKLFF. CDR3 DNA, as far as it was read: TGTGCCAGCAGCGTCCGGGACAGGGAAAAG.

The CDR3 here is CASSPFGQGVGRDTEAFF. The sequenced part of the CDR3 DNA is TGTGCCAGTAGCCCATTTGGTCAGGGAGTCGGTCGGGACACTGAA. The chain has TRBV19 and TRBJ1-1; a weak D match, TRBD1 (5 bases). The read ends 3 residues early relative to the CDR3; the germline J gene fills the gap. There are 18 residues in the CDR3. Germline assignment: CDR1 LNHDA and CDR2 SQIVND (reference sequence). V was trimmed by 6 bases and J by 3 bases, leaving 26 bases between them.